Given below is one T cell receptor beta chain in context. Its antigen is not identified. Germline trimming cut 5 bases from V and 12 bases from J; bases unmatched to any gene: 12. CDR1 SGHTA and CDR2 FQGNSA come from the germline V gene. The CDR3 covers 15 residues. Here immunoSEQ multiplex PCR was the method, and the copy in TCRdb shows in-frame clones only, minus some. The sample lists about 980,000 clones, around 80% occurring once. The sample is drawn from a study of shared clonotypes between healthy human individuals. Looking at the study overall: Donors, aged 18 to 49, were a couple of women and a few men. Plates per donor: three CD4 naive, three CD4 memory, two CD8 naive, one CD8 memory.

Study-wide findings and caveats: Generation probabilities were higher for clonotypes shared across all four sorted-subset donors than for unshared ones.

V and J are TRBV7-2 and TRBJ1-6, with 8 bases lining up with TRBD1. Sequenced material: memory CD4+ T cells sorted from blood. As to subset: CD45RA-negative fraction. This clonotype was obtained from a man between 18 and 35 years old in good health. The CDR3, as DNA: TGTGCCAGCAGCAGAGACAGGGGCCTGAGAGGACCCCTCCACTTT. Translating gives CASSRDRGLRGPLHF.